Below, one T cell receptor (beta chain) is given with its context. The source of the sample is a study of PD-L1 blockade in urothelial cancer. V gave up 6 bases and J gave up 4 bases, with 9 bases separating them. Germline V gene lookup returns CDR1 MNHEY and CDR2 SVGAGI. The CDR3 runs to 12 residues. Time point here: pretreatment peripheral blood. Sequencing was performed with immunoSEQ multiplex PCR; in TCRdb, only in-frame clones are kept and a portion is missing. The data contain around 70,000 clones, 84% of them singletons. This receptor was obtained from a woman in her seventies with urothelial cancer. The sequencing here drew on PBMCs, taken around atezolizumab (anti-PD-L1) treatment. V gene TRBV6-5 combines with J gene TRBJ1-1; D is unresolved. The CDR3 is CASRLLFTEAFF. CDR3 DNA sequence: TGTGCCAGCAGACTACTATTCACTGAAGCTTTCTTT.